In this sample, the clone carrying this TCR beta chain turned up a few times. The V gene's germline CDR1 is MNHNY and CDR2 SVGAGI (reference sequence). This CDR3 contains 15 residues. J gave up 6 bases and V 2 bases, and 9 bases lay outside the gene matches. A multiplex PCR was run with 60 Vbeta primers and 13 Jbeta primers. The method was immunoSEQ multiplex PCR; TCRdb's version includes in-frame clones alone and lacks a portion of them. The sample carries about 180,000 clones, around 74% recorded once. The sample originates from a study of cytomegalovirus exposure and HLA in healthy donors. The sequencing sample was made of PBMCs. The V and J genes are TRBV6-6 and TRBJ2-7; TRBD1 matches 8 bases. This sequence was found in a male donor in good health and CMV-seronegative. The CDR3 is CASSYGPGTGGEQYF. The CDR3 DNA reads TGTGCCAGCAGTTACGGCCCCGGGACAGGAGGCGAGCAGTACTTC.